The 19 T cell receptor beta chains presented below share a single source sample, sequenced in a study of cytomegalovirus exposure and HLA in healthy donors. 60 Vbeta and 13 Jbeta primers were used in PCR. Profiling relied on immunoSEQ multiplex PCR, and the TCRdb table lists in-frame clones only, not all of them. The data contain more than 130,000 clones, about three quarters of them seen just once; the ten biggest clones take up roughly 4%. Sample: PBMCs. Every receptor here comes from a man aged 18 to 35 in good health and CMV-seronegative.

The CDR3 is CASSAGTGFYEQYF. CDR3 coding DNA: TGTGCCAGCAGTGCCGGGACAGGGTTCTACGAGCAGTACTTC. J is TRBJ2-7 and V is TRBV6-1; 9 bases align to TRBD1. V lost 4 bases, J lost 3 bases, and 4 bases stayed unmatched. This CDR3 is built from 14 residues. Germline lookup yields CDR1 MNHNS and CDR2 SASEGT.

The V gene is TRBV2, the J gene TRBJ1-4; D gene uncertain. The CDR3 is 14 amino acids. Per the germline V gene, CDR1 is SNHLY and CDR2 is FYNNEI. V dropped 8 bases and J dropped 9 bases, with 19 bases sitting between them. DNA for the CDR3: TGTGCCAGCGTCCCGCGTTCGGAGCCGCAAAAACTGTTTTTT. Its translation: CASVPRSEPQKLFF.

J is TRBJ1-1 and V is TRBV5-1, with D possibly matching TRBD1 (6 bases). Trimming pared 2 bases from V and 0 bases from J, leaving 14 bases between. From germline, CDR1 is SGHRS and CDR2 YFSETQ. This CDR3 has 16 residues. The CDR3 DNA follows: TGCGCCAGCAGCTTCACAGGGTCGAACATGAACACTGAAGCTTTCTTT. This sequence encodes CASSFTGSNMNTEAFF.

This sequence joins TRBV18 and TRBJ2-3; TRBD1 might be the D (5 bases). There are 16 residues in the CDR3. Germline CDR1 KGHSH, CDR2 LQKENI. Trimming stripped 2 bases from V and 0 bases from J, with 12 bases between. The CDR3 region is CASSPRPTVSTDTQYF. As DNA, the CDR3 is TGTGCCAGCTCACCAAGGCCGACAGTTAGCACAGATACGCAGTATTTT.

This CDR3 is CASSYGGGNNQPQHF. The CDR3 bases are TGTGCCAGCAGTTATGGAGGGGGCAACAATCAGCCCCAGCATTTT. This rearrangement joins TRBV27 to TRBJ1-5; 7 bases are shared with TRBD1. CDR1 and CDR2 (germline): MNHEY, SMNVEV (reference sequence). Trimming removed 4 bases from V and 3 bases from J; junction bases left unmatched: 6. The CDR3 is made up of 15 amino acids.

V is TRBV7-2 and J is TRBJ2-2; TRBD1 agrees at 7 bases. Germline V gene data show CDR1 as SGHTA and CDR2 as FQGNSA. V shed 0 bases, J shed 6 bases, and the junction held 4 bases outside the gene matches. The CDR3 is made up of 15 amino acids. Here the CDR3 reads CASSLAQGIAGELFF. Written as DNA, the CDR3 is TGTGCCAGCAGCTTAGCACAGGGGATTGCCGGGGAGCTGTTTTTT.

The rearrangement links TRBV7-6 to TRBJ1-1; 9 bases agree with TRBD1. V lost 5 bases to trimming and J lost 1 base; unmatched junction nucleotides: 5. Germline values: CDR1 SGHVS, CDR2 FNYEAQ. The length of the CDR3 is 15 residues. This chain's CDR3 is CASSRDRGGNTEAFF. CDR3 nucleotides: TGTGCCAGCAGCCGAGACAGGGGGGGGAACACTGAAGCTTTCTTT.

This clone occurred once. The chain links TRBV12-5 to TRBJ2-3, with 7 bases identical to TRBD2. Losses at the gene ends were 1 base for V and 0 bases for J; bases not matched to a gene: 7. CDR1 and CDR2 (germline): LGHNT, FRNRAP. The CDR3 length is 17 residues. CDR3 region: CASGLEGGTVSTDTQYF. In nucleotides, the CDR3 is TGTGCTAGTGGTTTGGAGGGAGGGACGGTTAGCACAGATACGCAGTATTTT.

V gene TRBV2 combines with J gene TRBJ2-1; D may be TRBD1 (6 bases). Trimming pared 6 bases from V and 3 bases from J, leaving 9 bases between. The CDR3 runs to 13 residues. Germline V gives CDR1 SNHLY, CDR2 FYNNEI. The CDR3 sequence: CASREDSYNEQFF. The CDR3 nucleotides are TGTGCCAGCAGGGAGGACAGCTACAATGAGCAGTTCTTC.

The chain links TRBV7-2 to TRBJ2-5; a weak D match, TRBD2 (5 bases). Germline values: CDR1 SGHTA, CDR2 FQGNSA. This CDR3 contains 15 residues. Trimming took 3 bases from V and 5 from J, leaving 16 bases between them. CDR3 DNA: TGTGCCAGCAGCTTTGACGGATTGACGGGGGAGACCCAGTACTTC. Translated, it gives CASSFDGLTGETQYF.

This clone was seen once. V is TRBV18 and J is TRBJ2-7, with D possibly matching TRBD2 (5 bases). Trimming removed 3 bases at V and 2 bases at J, with 14 bases between. CDR3 length: 15 amino acids. Germline V gene data show CDR1 as KGHSH and CDR2 as LQKENI. The CDR3 DNA reads TGTGCCAGCTCACCGGGAGTAAGAGGCACCTACGAGCAGTACTTC. Residues: CASSPGVRGTYEQYF.

The chain links TRBV7-6 to TRBJ2-7; TRBD2 matches at 11 bases. This CDR3 has 15 residues. V trimming: 5 bases; J trimming: 2 bases; junction bases outside the gene matches: 5. Germline V lookup: CDR1 SGHVS, CDR2 FNYEAQ. The DNA for the CDR3 is TGTGCCAGCAGCCTACTAGCGGGAGAGACCTACGAGCAGTACTTC. Protein: CASSLLAGETYEQYF.

The genes are TRBV7-9 and TRBJ1-1, with TRBD1 matching over 7 bases. Germline loops: CDR1 SEHNR, CDR2 FQNEAQ (reference sequence). This CDR3 has 15 residues. V trimming: 3 bases; J trimming: 1 base; junction bases outside the gene matches: 5. CDR3 residues: CASSFADRANTEAFF. The CDR3 DNA sequence: TGTGCCAGCAGCTTCGCCGACAGGGCGAACACTGAAGCTTTCTTT.

V gene TRBV27 combines with J gene TRBJ1-2, with TRBD1 as a possible D gene (6 bases). This CDR3 is 15 amino acids long. Germline V gives CDR1 MNHEY, CDR2 SMNVEV (reference sequence). V gave up 5 bases and J gave up 8 bases, with 21 bases separating them. The CDR3 protein is CASSRPGDHYQGYTF. CDR3 DNA sequence: TGTGCCAGCAGTAGGCCAGGGGACCACTATCAAGGCTACACCTTC.

The chain couples TRBV9 to TRBJ1-2; 10 nucleotides match TRBD1. Per the germline V gene, CDR1 is SGDLS and CDR2 is YYNGEE. The CDR3 is 15 amino acids. The V segment lost 5 bases and the J segment 1 base; nucleotides outside the gene matches: 5. The CDR3 nucleotides read TGTGCCAGCAGGCCGACAGGGGGCTTTAACTATGGCTACACCTTC. Amino acid sequence: CASRPTGGFNYGYTF.

V is TRBV10-3 and J is TRBJ1-2; 10 positions agree with TRBD1. CDR1 and CDR2 from the germline V gene are ENHRY and SYGVKD. The CDR3 loop spans 17 amino acids. The V segment lost 8 bases and the J segment 5 bases; nucleotides outside the gene matches: 17. The CDR3 sequence: CAISQGPGTGASYGYTF. CDR3 nucleotide sequence: TGTGCCATCTCACAGGGGCCGGGGACAGGGGCTTCGTATGGCTACACCTTC.

The rearrangement uses TRBV7-8 and TRBJ1-2; 9 positions agree with TRBD1. Per germline, CDR1 SGHVS and CDR2 FQNEAQ. The CDR3 runs 14 residues. V lost 5 bases to trimming and J lost 4 bases; unmatched junction nucleotides: 5. The CDR3 DNA reads as TGTGCCAGCAGCCCTCGGGACAGGGCCTATGGCTACACCTTC. It is translated as CASSPRDRAYGYTF.

This sequence joins TRBV10-2 and TRBJ2-5, with D possibly being TRBD2 (7 bases). Looked up from germline, CDR1 is WSHSY and CDR2 is SAAADI. CDR3 length: 16 amino acids. V was pared by 9 bases and J by 5 bases, with 25 bases between. In DNA, the CDR3 is TGCGCCAGTCAAAAGAGGGGGGGCGCAATCCGGGAGACCCAGTACTTC. This encodes CASQKRGGAIRETQYF.

This clone was observed a handful of times. The V call is TRBV7-3, the J call TRBJ2-6; TRBD2 matches 7 bases. The length of the CDR3 is 15 residues. The germline V gene encodes CDR1 SGHTA and CDR2 FQGTGA. The J segment lost 12 bases and the V segment lost 5 bases, leaving 13 bases of the junction unmatched. In DNA form, the CDR3 reads TGTGCCAGCAGCCCCCTGGGGGGAGGGACCAGCGTCCTGACTTTC. Amino acid sequence: CASSPLGGGTSVLTF.